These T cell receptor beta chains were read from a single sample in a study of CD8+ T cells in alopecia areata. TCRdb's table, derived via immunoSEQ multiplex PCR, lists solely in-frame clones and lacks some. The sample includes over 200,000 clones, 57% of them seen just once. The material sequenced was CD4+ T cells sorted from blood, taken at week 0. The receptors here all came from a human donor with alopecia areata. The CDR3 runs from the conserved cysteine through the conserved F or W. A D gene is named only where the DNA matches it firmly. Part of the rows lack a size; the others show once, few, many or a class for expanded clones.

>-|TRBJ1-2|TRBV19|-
TGTGCCAGTACGACGACAGCCAGGGATGGCTACACCTTC
CASTTTARDGYTF
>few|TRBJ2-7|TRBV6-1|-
TGTGCCAGCAATGTAGCGGATCAGGGTTCCTACGAGCAGTACTTC
CASNVADQGSYEQYF
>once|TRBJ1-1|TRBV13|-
TGTGCCAGCAGCTCACAGGGCAACCTGAACACTGAAGCTTTCTTT
CASSSQGNLNTEAFF
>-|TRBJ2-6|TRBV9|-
TGTGCCAGCAGCGCAAGAGGGGATGCGGGGGCCAACGTCCTGACTTTC
CASSARGDAGANVLTF
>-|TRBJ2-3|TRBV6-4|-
TGTGCCAGCAGTGACATGAGGCAGGCCTATTTT
CASSDMRQAYF
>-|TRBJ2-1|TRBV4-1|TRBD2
TGCGCCAGCAGCCCCGGGGTAGCGGGACGTGGTGAGCAGTTCTTC
CASSPGVAGRGEQFF
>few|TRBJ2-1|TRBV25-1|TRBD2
TGTGCCAGCAGTGATTCCCTCCTAGCGGGAGGCTACAATGAGCAGTTCTTC
CASSDSLLAGGYNEQFF
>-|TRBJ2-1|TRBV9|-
TGTGCCAGCAGCGTAGGGGGGTTCTACAATGAGCAGTTCTTC
CASSVGGFYNEQFF
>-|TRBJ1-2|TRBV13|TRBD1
TGTGCCAGCAGCTACCGGGACAGGGGGCGCGGTGGCTACACCTTC
CASSYRDRGRGGYTF
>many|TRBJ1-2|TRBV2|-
TGTGCCAGCAGGAACAGGGAGTTGCGTGGCTATGGCTACACCTTC
CASRNRELRGYGYTF
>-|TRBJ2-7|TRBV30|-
TGTGCCTGGGACACAGGGCCCTACGAGCAGTACTTC
CAWDTGPYEQYF
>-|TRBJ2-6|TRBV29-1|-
TGCAGCGTTGTCCAATCTGGGGCCAACGTCCTGACTTTC
CSVVQSGANVLTF
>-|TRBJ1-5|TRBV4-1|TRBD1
TGCGCCAGCAGCCAACCCCGGGACAGCTATAGCAATCAGCCCCAGCATTTT
CASSQPRDSYSNQPQHF
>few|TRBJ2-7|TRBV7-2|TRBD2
TGTGCCAGCAGCCCCGGCGGGAGTCTGAAGGGCGAGCAGTACTTC
CASSPGGSLKGEQYF
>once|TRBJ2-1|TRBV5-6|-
TGTGCCAGCAGCCGGTACAATGAGCAGTTCTTC
CASSRYNEQFF
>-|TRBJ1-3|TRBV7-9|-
TGTGCCAGCAGCTCCGTATCCCTGAGAAGTGGAAACACCATATATTTT
CASSSVSLRSGNTIYF
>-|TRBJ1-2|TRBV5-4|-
TGTGCCAGCAGCCGCCGGGAGGGGATCTATGGCTACACCTTC
CASSRREGIYGYTF
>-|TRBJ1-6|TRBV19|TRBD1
TGTGCCAGTAGTGCCCGGGGACAGGGAAAGGTTTCACCCCTCCACTTT
CASSARGQGKVSPLHF
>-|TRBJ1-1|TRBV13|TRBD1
TGTGCCAGCAGCCTCCGGGACAGGGTGACTGAAGCTTTCTTT
CASSLRDRVTEAFF
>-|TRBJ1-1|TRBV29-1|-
TGCAGCGTTGGGGACGCCGGGAACACTGAAGCTTTCTTT
CSVGDAGNTEAFF
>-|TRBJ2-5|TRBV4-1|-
TGCGCCAGCAGCCCAGGGATCGGTGAGACCCAGTACTTC
CASSPGIGETQYF
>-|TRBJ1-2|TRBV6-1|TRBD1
TGTGCCAGCACACCACAGGGGACATATGGCTACACCTTC
CASTPQGTYGYTF
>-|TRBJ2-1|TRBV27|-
TGTGCCAGCAGTTTAGGGGGGCGGGATGAGCAGTTCTTC
CASSLGGRDEQFF
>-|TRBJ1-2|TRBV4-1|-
TGCGCCAGCAGCCAAGTCTTTCTCGGGATTGGTGAGGATGGCTACACCTTC
CASSQVFLGIGEDGYTF
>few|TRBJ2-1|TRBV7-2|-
TGTGCCAGCAGCTTAGAGGAGGGGCCCTCCTACAATGAGCAGTTCTTC
CASSLEEGPSYNEQFF
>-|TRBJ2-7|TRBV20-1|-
TGCAGTGCAGAAGGTAGGGCCGAGCAGTACTTC
CSAEGRAEQYF
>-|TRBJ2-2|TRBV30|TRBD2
TGTGCCTGGAGTGTACCCTCAGCGGGGGGGCCTATGGAGCTGTTTTTT
CAWSVPSAGGPMELFF
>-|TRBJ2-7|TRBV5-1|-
TGCGCCAGCAGCGAAAGTTCCTACGAGCAGTACTTC
CASSESSYEQYF
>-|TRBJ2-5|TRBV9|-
TGTGCCAGCAGCCTCCGTCTTGGGGGGACCCAGTACTTC
CASSLRLGGTQYF
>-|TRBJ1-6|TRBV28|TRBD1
TGTGCCAGCAACCTGGACAGGGCTAATTCACCCCTCCACTTT
CASNLDRANSPLHF
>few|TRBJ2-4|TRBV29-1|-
TGCAGCGTTGTTTCCAGGGAACTAGACATTCAGTACTTC
CSVVSRELDIQYF
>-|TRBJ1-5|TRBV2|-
TGTGCCAGCAGGGGGCTTATGGGCTCAGCCCAGCATTTT
CASRGLMGSAQHF
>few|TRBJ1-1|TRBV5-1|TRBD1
TGCGCCAGCAGCTTGGGCTACAGGGGGCCCAGCACTGAAGCTTTCTTT
CASSLGYRGPSTEAFF
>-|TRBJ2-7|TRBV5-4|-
TGTGCCAGCAGCTTCGGGACTCTTGACGAGCAGTACTTC
CASSFGTLDEQYF
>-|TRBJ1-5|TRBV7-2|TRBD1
TGTGCCAGCAGCTACCGACAGGGAGATCAGCCCCAGCATTTT
CASSYRQGDQPQHF
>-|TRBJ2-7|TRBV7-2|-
TGTGCCAGCAGCCCAATCGCAGGGTACGAGCAGTACTTC
CASSPIAGYEQYF
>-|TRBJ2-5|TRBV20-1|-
TGCAGTGCTAGACCTTGGGCCCAGTACTTC
CSARPWAQYF
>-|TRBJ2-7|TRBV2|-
TGTGCCAGCACGTCGACAAGGGCTGACGAGCAGTACTTC
CASTSTRADEQYF
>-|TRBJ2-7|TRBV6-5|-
TGTGCCAGCAGTTCCACGACAGGTTCCAACGAGCAGTACTTC
CASSSTTGSNEQYF
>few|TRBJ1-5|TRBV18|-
TGTGCCAGCTCACCAGGGGCAGGCAATCAGCCCCAGCATTTT
CASSPGAGNQPQHF
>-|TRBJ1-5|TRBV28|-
TGTGCCAGCAGTTCATACAGGGTCCGCAGGGAGCCCCAGCATTTT
CASSSYRVRREPQHF
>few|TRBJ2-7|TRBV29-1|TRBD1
TGCAGCGTCGTCCGGGACAGGGCGTCCTACGAGCAGTACTTC
CSVVRDRASYEQYF
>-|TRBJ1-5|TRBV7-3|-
TGTGCCAGCAGCTTAACTCCGAAGCAGCCCCAGCATTTT
CASSLTPKQPQHF
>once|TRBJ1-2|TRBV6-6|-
TGTGCCAGCAGTGACGGGACCTATGGCTACACCTTC
CASSDGTYGYTF
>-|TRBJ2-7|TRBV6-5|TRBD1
TGTGCCAGCGGATTACGGCCGGGACAGACCTACGAGCAGTACTTC
CASGLRPGQTYEQYF
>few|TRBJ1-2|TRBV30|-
TGTGCCTGGAGTGCAGGGATTTGGGGCGGCTACACCTTC
CAWSAGIWGGYTF
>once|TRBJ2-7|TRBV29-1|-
TGCAGCGTTGCGCCTTCCTACGAGCAGTACTTC
CSVAPSYEQYF
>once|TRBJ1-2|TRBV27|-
TGTGCCAGCAGTTTTGGGGGTTCCTATGGCTACACCTTC
CASSFGGSYGYTF
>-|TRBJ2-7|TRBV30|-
TGTGCCTGGCTCCCCTCTACAGGGATGGACGAGCAGTACTTC
CAWLPSTGMDEQYF
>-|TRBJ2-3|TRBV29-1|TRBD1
TGCAGCGCAAACGACAGGGGATTTACAGATACGCAGTATTTT
CSANDRGFTDTQYF
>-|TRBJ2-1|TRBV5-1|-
TGCGCCAGCAGCTCCGAGCGGAGGGGCGATGAGCAGTTCTTC
CASSSERRGDEQFF
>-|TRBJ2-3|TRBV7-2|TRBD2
TGTGCCAGCAGCGGCCCCTCCGAGCGGGGGGGTAGCACAGATACGCAGTATTTT
CASSGPSERGGSTDTQYF
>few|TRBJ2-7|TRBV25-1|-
TGTGCCAGCAGTGAAGGGGGGTCGGGGAGAGCCTACGAGCAGTACTTC
CASSEGGSGRAYEQYF
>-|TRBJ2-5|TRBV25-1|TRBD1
TGTGCCAGCCGCGGCATCGGACAGGGGCTTTTACAAGAGACCCAGTACTTC
CASRGIGQGLLQETQYF
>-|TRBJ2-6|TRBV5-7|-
TGTGCCAGCCCAAGCGTACAAAGTCGGGCCAACGTCCTGACTTTC
CASPSVQSRANVLTF
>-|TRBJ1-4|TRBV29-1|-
TGCAGCGTTGAAGATGCCATAGGTGAAAAACTGTTTTTT
CSVEDAIGEKLFF
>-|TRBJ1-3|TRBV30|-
TGTGCCTGGAGTGTAGCCCTCTCTGGAAACACCATATATTTT
CAWSVALSGNTIYF
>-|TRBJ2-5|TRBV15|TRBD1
TGTGCCACCAGCAGAGACTCGACAGGGGGCGGAAAGACCCAGTACTTC
CATSRDSTGGGKTQYF
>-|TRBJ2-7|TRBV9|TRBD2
TGTGCCAGCAGCGGAGAGGGGACTACACTTCCCGAGCAGTACTTC
CASSGEGTTLPEQYF
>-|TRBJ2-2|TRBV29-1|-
TGCAGCGTTGAGAATTGGAACACCGGGGAGCTGTTTTTT
CSVENWNTGELFF